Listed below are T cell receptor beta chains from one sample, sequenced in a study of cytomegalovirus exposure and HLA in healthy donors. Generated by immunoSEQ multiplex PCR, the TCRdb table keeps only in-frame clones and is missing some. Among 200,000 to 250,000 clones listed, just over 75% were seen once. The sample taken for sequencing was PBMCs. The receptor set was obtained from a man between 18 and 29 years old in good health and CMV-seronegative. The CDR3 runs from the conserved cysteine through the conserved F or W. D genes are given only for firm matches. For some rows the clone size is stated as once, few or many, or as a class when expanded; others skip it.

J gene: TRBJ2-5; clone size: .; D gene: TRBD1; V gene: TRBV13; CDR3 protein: CASSPGTGIQETQYF; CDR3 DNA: TGTGCCAGCAGCCCGGGGACAGGTATACAAGAGACCCAGTACTTC
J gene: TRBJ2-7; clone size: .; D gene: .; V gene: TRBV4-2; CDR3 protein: CASSQAMDEQYF; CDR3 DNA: TGTGCCAGCAGCCAAGCTATGGACGAGCAGTACTTC
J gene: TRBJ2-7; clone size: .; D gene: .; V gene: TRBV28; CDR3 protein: CASSLGPGEQYF; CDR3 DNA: TGTGCCAGCAGTCTAGGACCGGGGGAGCAGTACTTC
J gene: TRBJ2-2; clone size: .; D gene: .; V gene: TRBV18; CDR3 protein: CASSPLSDTNTGELFF; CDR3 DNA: TGTGCCAGCTCACCGCTTTCAGACACGAACACCGGGGAGCTGTTTTTT
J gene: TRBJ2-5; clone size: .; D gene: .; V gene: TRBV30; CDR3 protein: CAWSLLGRRTYQGTQYF; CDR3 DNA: TGTGCCTGGAGTCTCCTCGGGAGACGCACATACCAAGGGACCCAGTACTTC
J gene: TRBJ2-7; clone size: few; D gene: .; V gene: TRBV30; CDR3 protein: CAWSIAGRDEQYF; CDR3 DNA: TGTGCCTGGAGTATTGCGGGCCGCGACGAGCAGTACTTC
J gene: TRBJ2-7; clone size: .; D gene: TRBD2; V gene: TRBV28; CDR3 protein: CASRPAGDHYEQYF; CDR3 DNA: TGTGCCAGCAGACCCGCGGGGGATCACTACGAGCAGTACTTC
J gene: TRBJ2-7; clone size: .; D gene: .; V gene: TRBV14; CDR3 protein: CASSSVSYEQYF; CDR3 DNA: TGTGCCAGCAGTTCAGTCTCCTACGAGCAGTACTTC
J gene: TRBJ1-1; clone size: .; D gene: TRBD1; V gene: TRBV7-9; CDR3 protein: CSSSHGQGVNTEAFF; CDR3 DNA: TGTTCCAGCAGCCACGGACAGGGCGTGAACACTGAAGCTTTCTTT
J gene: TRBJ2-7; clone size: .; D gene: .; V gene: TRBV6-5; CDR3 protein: CASSYSSAALYEQYF; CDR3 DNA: TGTGCCAGCAGTTACTCGTCGGCAGCGCTTTACGAGCAGTACTTC
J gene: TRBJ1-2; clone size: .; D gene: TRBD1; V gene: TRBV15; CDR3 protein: CATSRETGVSYGYTF; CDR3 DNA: TGTGCCACCAGCAGAGAAACAGGGGTCTCTTATGGCTACACCTTC
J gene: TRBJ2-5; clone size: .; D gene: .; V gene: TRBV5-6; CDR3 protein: CASSLNRVETQYF; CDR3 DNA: TGTGCCAGCAGCTTGAACAGGGTAGAGACCCAGTACTTC
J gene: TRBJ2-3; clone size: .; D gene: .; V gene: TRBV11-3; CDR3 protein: CASSKGGLSTDTQYF; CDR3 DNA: TGTGCCAGCAGCAAAGGGGGTCTGAGCACAGATACGCAGTATTTT
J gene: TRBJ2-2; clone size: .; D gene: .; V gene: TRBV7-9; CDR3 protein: CASSFGGGSAGELFF; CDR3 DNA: TGTGCCAGCAGCTTCGGTGGGGGGAGTGCCGGGGAGCTGTTTTTT
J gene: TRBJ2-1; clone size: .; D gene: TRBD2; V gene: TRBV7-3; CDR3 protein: CASSPGTRPYNEQFF; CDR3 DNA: TGTGCCAGCAGCCCCGGGACTAGGCCCTACAATGAGCAGTTCTTC
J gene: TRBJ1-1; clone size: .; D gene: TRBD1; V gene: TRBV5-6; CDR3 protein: CASSSRDRGWEAFF; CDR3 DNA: TGTGCCAGCAGCTCCCGGGACAGAGGATGGGAAGCTTTCTTT
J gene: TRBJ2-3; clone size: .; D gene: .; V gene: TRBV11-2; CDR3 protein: CASSFLATDTQYF; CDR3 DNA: TGTGCCAGCAGCTTTTTAGCAACAGATACGCAGTATTTT
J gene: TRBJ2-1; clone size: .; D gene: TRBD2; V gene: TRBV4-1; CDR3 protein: CASRETSGSKNEQFF; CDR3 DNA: TGCGCCAGCAGGGAGACTAGCGGGAGTAAGAATGAGCAGTTCTTC
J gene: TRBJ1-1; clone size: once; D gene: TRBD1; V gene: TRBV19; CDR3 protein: CASTTGMGTEAFF; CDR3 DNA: TGTGCCAGTACGACAGGGATGGGCACTGAAGCTTTCTTT
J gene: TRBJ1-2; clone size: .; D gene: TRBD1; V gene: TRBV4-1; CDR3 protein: CASSQFQGAAYYGYTF; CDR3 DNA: TGCGCCAGCAGCCAGTTTCAGGGGGCAGCCTACTATGGCTACACCTTC
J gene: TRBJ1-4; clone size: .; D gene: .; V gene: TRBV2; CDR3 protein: CASFDRAGSATNEKLFF; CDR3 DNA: TGTGCCAGCTTTGATCGGGCAGGGTCTGCAACTAATGAAAAACTGTTTTTT
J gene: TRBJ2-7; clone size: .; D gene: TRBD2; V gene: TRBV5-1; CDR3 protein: CASSLLGAGGSEQYF; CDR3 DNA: TGCGCCAGCAGCTTGTTGGGAGCGGGAGGAAGCGAGCAGTACTTC
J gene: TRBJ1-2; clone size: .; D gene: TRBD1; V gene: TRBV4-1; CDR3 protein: CASSQGQGTIGYTF; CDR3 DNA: TGCGCCAGCAGCCAAGGACAGGGCACGATTGGCTACACCTTC
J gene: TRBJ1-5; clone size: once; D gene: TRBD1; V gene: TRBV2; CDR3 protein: CASSEGQGAQPQHF; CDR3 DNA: TGTGCCAGCAGTGAAGGACAGGGAGCTCAGCCCCAGCATTTT
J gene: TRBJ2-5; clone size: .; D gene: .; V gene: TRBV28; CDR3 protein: CAIGGGTAETQYF; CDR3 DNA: TGTGCCATCGGTGGGGGGACAGCGGAGACCCAGTACTTC
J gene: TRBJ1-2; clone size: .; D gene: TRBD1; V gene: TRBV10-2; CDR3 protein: CASSGGQGIYGYTF; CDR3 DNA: TGCGCCAGCAGTGGGGGACAGGGAATCTATGGCTACACCTTC
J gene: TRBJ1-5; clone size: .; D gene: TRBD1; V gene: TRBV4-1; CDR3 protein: CASSQVSLDRGGNQPQHF; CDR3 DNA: TGCGCCAGCAGCCAAGTCTCATTGGACAGGGGGGGGAATCAGCCCCAGCATTTT
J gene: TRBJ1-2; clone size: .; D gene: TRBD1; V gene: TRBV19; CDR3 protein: CASSIPGTGASNYGYTF; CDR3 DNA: TGTGCCAGTAGTATACCCGGGACAGGGGCTTCTAACTATGGCTACACCTTC
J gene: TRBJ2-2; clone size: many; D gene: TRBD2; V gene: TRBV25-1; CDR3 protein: CASSGTSGTGELFF; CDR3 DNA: TGTGCCAGCAGTGGGACTAGCGGGACCGGGGAGCTGTTTTTT
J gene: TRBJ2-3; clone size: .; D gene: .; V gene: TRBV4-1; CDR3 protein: CASSQSDRFKVADTQYF; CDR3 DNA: TGCGCCAGCAGCCAAAGTGACAGATTCAAGGTGGCCGATACGCAGTATTTT
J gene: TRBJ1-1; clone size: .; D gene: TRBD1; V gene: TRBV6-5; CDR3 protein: CASSPSGSGQAEAFF; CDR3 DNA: TGTGCCAGCAGTCCAAGCGGCTCGGGACAGGCTGAAGCTTTCTTT
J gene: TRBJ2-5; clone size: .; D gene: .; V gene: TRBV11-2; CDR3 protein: CASSRNSLSETQYF; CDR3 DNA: TGTGCCAGCAGCCGTAATAGTTTATCAGAGACCCAGTACTTC
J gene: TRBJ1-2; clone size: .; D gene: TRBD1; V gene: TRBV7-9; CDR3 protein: CASSPGGTGGIEWSGYTF; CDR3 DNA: TGTGCCAGCAGCCCTGGAGGGACAGGGGGTATCGAGTGGAGCGGCTACACCTTC
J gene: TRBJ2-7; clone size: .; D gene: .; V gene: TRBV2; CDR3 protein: CASSATSYEQYF; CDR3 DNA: TGTGCCAGCAGCGCCACTTCCTACGAGCAGTACTTC
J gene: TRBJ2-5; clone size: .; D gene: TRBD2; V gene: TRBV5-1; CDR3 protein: CASSYRGGETQYF; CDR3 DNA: TGCGCCAGCAGCTACCGCGGGGGGGAGACCCAGTACTTC
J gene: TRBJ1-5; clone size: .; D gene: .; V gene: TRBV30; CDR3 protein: CAWSYSNQPQHF; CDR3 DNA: TGTGCCTGGAGTTATAGCAATCAGCCCCAGCATTTT
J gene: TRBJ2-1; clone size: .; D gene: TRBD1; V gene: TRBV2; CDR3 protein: CAGRKDRGHEQFF; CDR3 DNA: TGTGCCGGAAGAAAAGACAGGGGCCATGAGCAGTTCTTC
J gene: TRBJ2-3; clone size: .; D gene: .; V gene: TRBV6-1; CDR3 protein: CASKPRDTHTDTQYF; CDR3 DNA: TGTGCCAGCAAACCTCGGGACACTCACACAGATACGCAGTATTTT
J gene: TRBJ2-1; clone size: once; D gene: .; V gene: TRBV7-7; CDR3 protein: CASSLNTGGDYNEQFF; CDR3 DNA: TGTGCTAGCAGCTTAAATACAGGGGGGGACTACAATGAGCAGTTCTTC
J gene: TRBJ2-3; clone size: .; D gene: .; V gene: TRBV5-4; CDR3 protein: CASSRADTQYF; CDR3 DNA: TGTGCCAGCAGCCGGGCAGATACGCAGTATTTT
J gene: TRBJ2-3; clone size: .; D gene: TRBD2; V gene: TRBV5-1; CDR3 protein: CASSTGTSALSTDTQYF; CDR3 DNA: TGCGCCAGCAGCACCGGGACTAGCGCCTTAAGCACAGATACGCAGTATTTT
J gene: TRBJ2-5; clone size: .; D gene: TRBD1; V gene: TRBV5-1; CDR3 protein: CASSSGTASETQYF; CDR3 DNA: TGCGCCAGCAGCTCCGGGACAGCCAGCGAGACCCAGTACTTC
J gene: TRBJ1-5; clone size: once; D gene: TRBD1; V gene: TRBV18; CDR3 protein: CASSPRTGDSNQPRHF; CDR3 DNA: TGTGCCAGCTCACCACGGACAGGGGATAGCAATCAGCCCCGGCATTTT
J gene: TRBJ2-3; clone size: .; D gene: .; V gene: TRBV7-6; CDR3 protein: CASSGLPGRPDTQYF; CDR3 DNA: TGTGCCAGCAGCGGACTCCCGGGCCGGCCAGATACGCAGTATTTT
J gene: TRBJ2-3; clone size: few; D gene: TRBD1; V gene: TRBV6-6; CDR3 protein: CASSSTRTGWADTQYF; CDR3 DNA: TGTGCCAGCAGTTCCACACGGACAGGGTGGGCAGATACGCAGTATTTT
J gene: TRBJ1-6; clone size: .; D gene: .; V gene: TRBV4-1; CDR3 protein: CASSPPTRNSPLHF; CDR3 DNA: TGCGCCAGCAGCCCTCCCACGCGCAATTCACCCCTCCACTTT
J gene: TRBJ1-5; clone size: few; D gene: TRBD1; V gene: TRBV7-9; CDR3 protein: CASSSSDRGGNQPQHF; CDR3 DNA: TGTGCCAGCAGCTCCTCGGACAGGGGAGGCAATCAGCCCCAGCATTTT
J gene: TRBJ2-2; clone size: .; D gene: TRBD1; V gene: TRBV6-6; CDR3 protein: CASRGTGPNTGELFF; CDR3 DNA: TGTGCCAGCAGAGGGACAGGCCCGAACACCGGGGAGCTGTTTTTT